A selection of T cell receptor beta chains follows, all from one sample in a study of Graves' ophthalmopathy and Graves' hyperthyroidism. TCRdb passed the multiplex PCR reads through MiXCR, listing each CDR3 protein once. Of some 1.1 million distinct CDR3 sequences in the sample, 35% to 45% were seen once. Sample: peripheral blood or thyroid tissue (not recorded which). The source is an adult man with Graves' hyperthyroidism. Both conserved end residues are part of each CDR3. A D gene is named only where the DNA matches it firmly. Not all rows give a size; the values are once, few, many and, for expanded clones, a class.

clone_size: -
j_call: TRBJ1-5
d_call: -
v_call: TRBV19
cdr3_aa: CARSFPGHSNQPQHF
cdr3_nt: TGTGCCCGTAGTTTTCCGGGGCATAGCAATCAGCCCCAGCATTTT

clone_size: many
j_call: TRBJ1-1
d_call: -
v_call: TRBV20-1
cdr3_aa: CSGTQDPEAFF
cdr3_nt: TGCAGTGGAACACAGGATCCTGAAGCTTTCTTT

clone_size: many
j_call: TRBJ1-5
d_call: -
v_call: TRBV19
cdr3_aa: CASRGNTRSNQPQHF
cdr3_nt: TGTGCCAGTAGAGGCAACACGAGAAGCAATCAGCCCCAGCATTTT

clone_size: -
j_call: TRBJ1-2
d_call: TRBD1
v_call: TRBV6-5
cdr3_aa: CASSPSQGVYGYTF
cdr3_nt: TGTGCCAGCAGCCCCAGCCAGGGGGTCTATGGCTACACCTTC

clone_size: -
j_call: TRBJ2-7
d_call: -
v_call: TRBV5-6
cdr3_aa: CASSLAIGQYF
cdr3_nt: TGTGCCAGCAGCTTGGCCATCGGGCAGTACTTC

clone_size: few
j_call: TRBJ2-5
d_call: -
v_call: TRBV3-1
cdr3_aa: CASSRGAGAPETQYF
cdr3_nt: TGTGCCAGCAGCCGAGGGGCGGGCGCTCCGGAGACCCAGTACTTC

clone_size: many
j_call: TRBJ2-5
d_call: TRBD1
v_call: TRBV7-9
cdr3_aa: CASSPGQAQETQYF
cdr3_nt: TGTGCCAGCAGCCCGGGACAGGCTCAAGAGACCCAGTACTTC

clone_size: -
j_call: TRBJ1-1
d_call: -
v_call: TRBV11-3
cdr3_aa: CASGDPWGTEAFF
cdr3_nt: TGTGCCAGCGGCGATCCCTGGGGCACTGAAGCTTTCTTT

clone_size: -
j_call: TRBJ1-2
d_call: TRBD1
v_call: TRBV25-1
cdr3_aa: CASSEHLGTEGRYTF
cdr3_nt: TGTGCCAGCAGTGAACACTTAGGGACAGAGGGTCGCTACACCTTC

clone_size: -
j_call: TRBJ2-6
d_call: -
v_call: TRBV2
cdr3_aa: CASSEAPGSYVLTF
cdr3_nt: TGTGCCAGCAGTGAAGCTCCAGGGTCCTACGTCCTGACTTTC

clone_size: many
j_call: TRBJ1-1
d_call: TRBD1
v_call: TRBV11-1
cdr3_aa: CASSPSVGQGVPNTEAFF
cdr3_nt: TGTGCCAGCAGCCCCTCCGTGGGACAGGGGGTACCGAACACTGAAGCTTTCTTT

clone_size: -
j_call: TRBJ1-5
d_call: TRBD1
v_call: TRBV6-2/TRBV6-3
cdr3_aa: CASSDRGRRQPQHF
cdr3_nt: TGTGCCAGCAGTGACAGGGGGCGCCGGCAGCCCCAGCATTTT

clone_size: many
j_call: TRBJ1-2
d_call: -
v_call: TRBV9
cdr3_aa: CASSDSFYGYTF
cdr3_nt: TGTGCCAGCAGCGACAGTTTCTATGGCTACACCTTC

clone_size: once
j_call: TRBJ1-2
d_call: -
v_call: TRBV15
cdr3_aa: CAASSYWARGYGYTF
cdr3_nt: TGTGCCGCCAGCAGTTATTGGGCGCGAGGCTATGGCTACACCTTC

clone_size: many
j_call: TRBJ1-5
d_call: TRBD1
v_call: TRBV7-2
cdr3_aa: CASSPDRGYGNQPQHF
cdr3_nt: TGTGCCAGCAGCCCAGACAGGGGATACGGCAATCAGCCCCAGCATTTT

clone_size: -
j_call: TRBJ1-1
d_call: -
v_call: TRBV29-1
cdr3_aa: CSVEVKGRDSEAFF
cdr3_nt: TGCAGCGTTGAAGTAAAGGGACGAGACTCTGAAGCTTTCTTT

clone_size: many
j_call: TRBJ2-7
d_call: -
v_call: TRBV15
cdr3_aa: CATSPGHNEGSYEQYF
cdr3_nt: TGTGCCACCAGCCCGGGCCACAACGAGGGCTCCTACGAGCAGTACTTC

clone_size: -
j_call: TRBJ2-5
d_call: -
v_call: TRBV11-2
cdr3_aa: CASSPRWSQETQYF
cdr3_nt: TGTGCCAGCAGCCCCAGGTGGAGTCAAGAGACCCAGTACTTC

clone_size: few
j_call: TRBJ1-5
d_call: -
v_call: TRBV12-3/TRBV12-4
cdr3_aa: CASSPSRRGGEPQHF
cdr3_nt: TGTGCCAGCAGCCCTTCCCGGAGGGGAGGTGAGCCCCAGCATTTT

clone_size: -
j_call: TRBJ1-6
d_call: -
v_call: TRBV7-6
cdr3_aa: CASSLDRDRLHF
cdr3_nt: TGTGCCAGCAGCTTAGACAGGGATCGCCTCCACTTT

clone_size: -
j_call: TRBJ2-2
d_call: TRBD2
v_call: TRBV7-9
cdr3_aa: CASSQDGGLTNTGELFF
cdr3_nt: TGCGCCAGCAGCCAAGATGGGGGACTAACGAACACCGGGGAGCTGTTTTTT

clone_size: -
j_call: TRBJ1-2
d_call: -
v_call: TRBV12-3/TRBV12-4
cdr3_aa: CASTIRTPPSGGYTF
cdr3_nt: TGTGCCAGCACCATCCGGACTCCCCCCTCCGGGGGCTACACCTTC

clone_size: many
j_call: TRBJ1-6
d_call: TRBD1
v_call: TRBV7-9
cdr3_aa: CASSQGDNSPLHF
cdr3_nt: TGTGCCAGCAGCCAGGGGGATAATTCACCCCTCCACTTT

clone_size: many
j_call: TRBJ2-2
d_call: -
v_call: TRBV7-8
cdr3_aa: CASSFGGLGTGELFF
cdr3_nt: TGTGCCAGCAGCTTTGGTGGGCTTGGCACCGGGGAGCTGTTTTTT

clone_size: many
j_call: TRBJ1-2
d_call: -
v_call: TRBV9
cdr3_aa: CASSVVQGQDYGYTF
cdr3_nt: TGTGCCAGCAGCGTAGTGCAGGGTCAAGACTATGGCTACACCTTC

clone_size: -
j_call: TRBJ2-3
d_call: -
v_call: TRBV7-9
cdr3_aa: CASSLVSGGRADTQYF
cdr3_nt: TGTGCCAGCAGCTTAGTCTCCGGCGGGCGCGCAGATACGCAGTATTTT

clone_size: -
j_call: TRBJ2-7
d_call: -
v_call: TRBV7-9
cdr3_aa: CASSPLSRGGHYEQYF
cdr3_nt: TGTGCCAGCAGCCCCCTTAGCAGGGGGGGTCACTACGAGCAGTACTTC

clone_size: many
j_call: TRBJ2-7
d_call: TRBD2
v_call: TRBV10-3
cdr3_aa: CAISESGGIGYEQYF
cdr3_nt: TGTGCCATCAGTGAGTCGGGGGGGATTGGCTACGAGCAGTACTTC

clone_size: many
j_call: TRBJ1-1
d_call: TRBD1
v_call: TRBV7-6
cdr3_aa: CASSLVGGENEAFF
cdr3_nt: TGTGCCAGCAGCTTAGTAGGGGGCGAGAATGAAGCTTTCTTT

clone_size: few
j_call: TRBJ2-2
d_call: TRBD1
v_call: TRBV7-8
cdr3_aa: CASSVGTGSPQNTGELFF
cdr3_nt: TGTGCCAGCAGCGTCGGGACAGGGTCCCCACAGAACACCGGGGAGCTGTTTTTT

clone_size: few
j_call: TRBJ2-7
d_call: TRBD2
v_call: TRBV19
cdr3_aa: CASSIGGNENEQYF
cdr3_nt: TGTGCCAGTAGTATCGGGGGGAATGAAAACGAGCAGTACTTC

clone_size: -
j_call: TRBJ2-2
d_call: -
v_call: TRBV30
cdr3_aa: CAWRPGRGGTGELFF
cdr3_nt: TGTGCCTGGAGACCTGGGCGGGGAGGCACCGGGGAGCTGTTTTTT

clone_size: few
j_call: TRBJ1-1
d_call: TRBD1
v_call: TRBV7-9
cdr3_aa: CASRDREDNEHTEAFF
cdr3_nt: TGTGCCAGCAGGGACAGGGAGGATAATGAGCACACTGAAGCTTTCTTT

clone_size: many
j_call: TRBJ1-6
d_call: TRBD1
v_call: TRBV5-1
cdr3_aa: CASSVDRHNSPLHF
cdr3_nt: TGCGCCAGCAGCGTGGACAGGCATAATTCACCCCTCCACTTT

clone_size: few
j_call: TRBJ1-3
d_call: -
v_call: TRBV30
cdr3_aa: CAWSSRNTIYF
cdr3_nt: TGTGCCTGGAGCTCCCGAAACACCATATATTTT

clone_size: few
j_call: TRBJ1-1
d_call: TRBD1
v_call: TRBV7-9
cdr3_aa: CASSSRQGAGDTEAFF
cdr3_nt: TGTGCCAGCAGCTCAAGACAGGGGGCGGGGGACACTGAAGCTTTCTTT

clone_size: few
j_call: TRBJ1-6
d_call: -
v_call: TRBV12-3/TRBV12-4
cdr3_aa: CASTGLGGGSPLHF
cdr3_nt: TGTGCCAGCACCGGCCTCGGAGGAGGATCACCCCTCCACTTT

clone_size: many
j_call: TRBJ2-5
d_call: -
v_call: TRBV7-6
cdr3_aa: CASSLQLRQETQYF
cdr3_nt: TGTGCCAGCAGCTTACAATTGCGGCAAGAGACCCAGTACTTC

clone_size: -
j_call: TRBJ2-5
d_call: TRBD2
v_call: TRBV6-5
cdr3_aa: CASSYRGLAGPKETQYF
cdr3_nt: TGTGCCAGCAGTTACCGTGGACTAGCGGGACCAAAAGAGACCCAGTACTTC

clone_size: -
j_call: TRBJ1-6
d_call: -
v_call: TRBV27
cdr3_aa: CASSLMSGAGNSPLHF
cdr3_nt: TGTGCCAGCAGTTTAATGTCAGGGGCAGGTAATTCACCCCTCCACTTT

clone_size: -
j_call: TRBJ2-5
d_call: TRBD2
v_call: TRBV9
cdr3_aa: CASSVGTSGGVQETQYF
cdr3_nt: TGTGCCAGCAGCGTAGGTACTAGCGGGGGGGTTCAAGAGACCCAGTACTTC

clone_size: -
j_call: TRBJ1-2
d_call: -
v_call: TRBV11-2
cdr3_aa: CASSLVGYQGYTF
cdr3_nt: TGTGCCAGCAGCTTAGTAGGGTATCAGGGCTACACCTTC

clone_size: many
j_call: TRBJ2-2
d_call: -
v_call: TRBV2
cdr3_aa: CASSETSNGELFF
cdr3_nt: TGTGCCAGCAGTGAGACTAGTAACGGGGAGCTGTTTTTT

clone_size: many
j_call: TRBJ2-6
d_call: -
v_call: TRBV2
cdr3_aa: CASSDASGANVLTF
cdr3_nt: TGTGCCAGCAGTGACGCCTCTGGGGCCAACGTCCTGACTTTC

clone_size: once
j_call: TRBJ1-1
d_call: -
v_call: TRBV2
cdr3_aa: CACSASEGGRTEAFF
cdr3_nt: -